This T cell receptor (beta chain) derives from a study of T cell repertoires in cytomegalovirus infection. Study in general: Indicated by public TCR beta signatures were CMV infection and matching HLA type.

Overall study findings and caveats: Adding up the frequency of public TCR beta families identified people who carried CMV plus the relevant HLA. The ex vivo response was dominated by HLA-C-restricted CMV-specific TCR beta clonotypes.

This clonotype was seen once. Its target is unknown. Trimming removed 0 bases at V and 1 base at J, with 12 bases between. The CDR3 loop spans 17 amino acids. Germline loops: CDR1 LGHDT, CDR2 YNNKEL (reference sequence). One entry per CDR3 protein results from TCRdb running MiXCR on the reads. The data hold around 740,000 distinct CDR3 sequences, with under 40% observed a single time. The sample taken for sequencing was PBMCs. This clonotype was sampled from a human donor in good health (CMV status not recorded). Some clones in this sample may be carry-over from other donors' samples. The chain joins TRBV3-1 to TRBJ2-2; the D gene is possibly TRBD2 (6 bases). CDR3 in DNA: TGTGCCAGCAGCCAAGATTTGCGGGGAGTGAACACCGGGGAGCTGTTTTTT. Its protein product is CASSQDLRGVNTGELFF.